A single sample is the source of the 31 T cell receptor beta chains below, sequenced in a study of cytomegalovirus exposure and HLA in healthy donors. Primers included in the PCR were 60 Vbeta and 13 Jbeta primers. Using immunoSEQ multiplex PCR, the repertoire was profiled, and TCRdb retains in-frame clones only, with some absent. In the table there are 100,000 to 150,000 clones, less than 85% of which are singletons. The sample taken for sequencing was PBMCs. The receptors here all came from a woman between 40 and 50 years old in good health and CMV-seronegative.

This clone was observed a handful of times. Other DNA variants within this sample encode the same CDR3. CDR3 amino acids: CASSFPDQPQHF. CDR3 nucleotides: TGTGCCAGCAGCTTCCCAGATCAGCCCCAGCATTTT. The chain joins TRBV7-9 to TRBJ1-5; no definite D call. This CDR3 contains 12 residues. Germline assignment: CDR1 SEHNR and CDR2 FQNEAQ (reference sequence). V was trimmed by 3 bases and J by 5 bases, leaving 5 bases between them.

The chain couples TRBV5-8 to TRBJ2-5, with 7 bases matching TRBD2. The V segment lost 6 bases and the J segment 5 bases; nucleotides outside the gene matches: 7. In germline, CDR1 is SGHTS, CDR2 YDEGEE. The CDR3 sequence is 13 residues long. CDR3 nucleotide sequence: TGTGCCAGCATCTTAGCGGGTACGGAGACCCAGTACTTC. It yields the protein CASILAGTETQYF.

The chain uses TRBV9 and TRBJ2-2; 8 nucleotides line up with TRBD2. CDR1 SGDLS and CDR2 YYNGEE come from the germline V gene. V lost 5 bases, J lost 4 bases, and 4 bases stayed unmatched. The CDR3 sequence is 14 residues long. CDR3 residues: CASSISGATGELFF. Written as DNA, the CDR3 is TGTGCCAGCAGTATTAGCGGGGCCACCGGGGAGCTGTTTTTT.

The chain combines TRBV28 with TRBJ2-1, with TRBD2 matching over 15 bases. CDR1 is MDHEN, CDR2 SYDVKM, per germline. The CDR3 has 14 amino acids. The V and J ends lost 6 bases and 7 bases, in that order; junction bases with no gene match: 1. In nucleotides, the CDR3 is TGTGCCAGCAGGGGACTAGCGGGAGGTAATGAGCAGTTCTTC. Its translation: CASRGLAGGNEQFF.

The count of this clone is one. In nucleotides, the CDR3 is TGTGCCAGCAGCTTGCCTAGCGGGCCCAGCTCCTACGAGCAGTACTTC. Its protein is CASSLPSGPSSYEQYF. V is TRBV5-4 and J is TRBJ2-7, with 8 bases fitting TRBD2. V shed 1 base, J shed 0 bases, and the junction held 6 bases outside the gene matches. This CDR3 spans 16 amino acids. The germline CDR1 and CDR2 sequences are SGHNT and YYREEE (reference sequence).

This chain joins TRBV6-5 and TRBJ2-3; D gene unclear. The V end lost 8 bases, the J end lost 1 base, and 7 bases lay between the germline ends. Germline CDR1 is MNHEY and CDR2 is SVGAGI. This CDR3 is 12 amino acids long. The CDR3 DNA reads TGTGCCAGCCGAGCCGGCACAGATACGCAGTATTTT. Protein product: CASRAGTDTQYF.

The CDR3 sequence: CATDRGGSNQPQHF. CDR3 sequence (DNA): TGTGCCACGGACAGGGGAGGGAGCAATCAGCCCCAGCATTTT. This chain connects TRBV19 to TRBJ1-5, with TRBD1 matching over 9 bases. This CDR3 region has 14 residues. CDR1 and CDR2 (germline): LNHDA, SQIVND (reference sequence). V gave up 10 bases and J gave up 1 base; unmatched junction bases: 5.

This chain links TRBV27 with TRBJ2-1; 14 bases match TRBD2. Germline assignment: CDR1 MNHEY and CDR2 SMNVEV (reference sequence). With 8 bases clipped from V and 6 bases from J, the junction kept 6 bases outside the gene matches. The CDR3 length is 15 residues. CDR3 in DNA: TGTGCCAGCGGTCAAGGGACTAGCGGGAGCAATGAGCAGTTCTTC. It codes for CASGQGTSGSNEQFF.

CDR3 region: CASSITSGPTYEQYF. The CDR3 DNA reads as TGTGCCAGCAGCATCACTAGCGGGCCTACCTACGAGCAGTACTTC. This rearrangement joins TRBV7-8 to TRBJ2-7; 9 bases match TRBD2. This CDR3 is 15 amino acids long. Germline assignment: CDR1 SGHVS and CDR2 FQNEAQ. The junction had 7 bases not matched to a gene; V was cut back by 5 bases and J by 2 bases.

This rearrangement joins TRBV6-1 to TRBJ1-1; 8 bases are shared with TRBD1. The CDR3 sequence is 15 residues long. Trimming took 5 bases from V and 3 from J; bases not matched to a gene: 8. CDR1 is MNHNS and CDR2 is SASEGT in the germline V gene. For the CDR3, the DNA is TGTGCCAGCAGTTTCGGACAGGGTGGTTACACTGAAGCTTTCTTT. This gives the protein CASSFGQGGYTEAFF.

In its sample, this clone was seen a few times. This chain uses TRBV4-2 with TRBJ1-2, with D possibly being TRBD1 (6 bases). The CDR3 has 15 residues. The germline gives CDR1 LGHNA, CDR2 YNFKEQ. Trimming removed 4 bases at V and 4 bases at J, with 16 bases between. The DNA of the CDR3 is TGTGCCAGCAGCCCCGAACTAACAGGGTCCTATGGCTACACCTTC. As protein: CASSPELTGSYGYTF.

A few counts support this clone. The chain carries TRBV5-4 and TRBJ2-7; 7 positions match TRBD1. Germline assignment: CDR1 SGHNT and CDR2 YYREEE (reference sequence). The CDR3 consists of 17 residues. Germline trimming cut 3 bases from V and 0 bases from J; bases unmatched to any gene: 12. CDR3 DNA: TGTGCCAGCAGCTCAACCCGGGACAGCCTGAGCTCCTACGAGCAGTACTTC. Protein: CASSSTRDSLSSYEQYF.

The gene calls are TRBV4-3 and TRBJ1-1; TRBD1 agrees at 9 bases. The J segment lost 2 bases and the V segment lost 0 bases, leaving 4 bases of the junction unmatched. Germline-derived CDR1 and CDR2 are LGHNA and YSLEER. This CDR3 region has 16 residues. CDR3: CASSQDPQGANTEAFF. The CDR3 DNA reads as TGCGCCAGCAGCCAAGATCCACAGGGGGCCAACACTGAAGCTTTCTTT.

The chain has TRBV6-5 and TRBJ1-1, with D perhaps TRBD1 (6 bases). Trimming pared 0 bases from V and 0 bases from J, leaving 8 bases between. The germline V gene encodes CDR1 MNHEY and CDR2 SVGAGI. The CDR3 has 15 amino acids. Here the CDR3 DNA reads TGTGCCAGCAGTTACTCAGGGGGAGTGAACACTGAAGCTTTCTTT. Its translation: CASSYSGGVNTEAFF.

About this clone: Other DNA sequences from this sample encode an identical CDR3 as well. The CDR3 DNA reads TGCGCCAGCAGCTTGGCTAGCGGCTACGAGCAGTACTTC. It specifies CASSLASGYEQYF. This chain uses TRBV5-1 with TRBJ2-7; 7 bases align to TRBD2. Germline-derived CDR1 and CDR2 are SGHRS and YFSETQ. The junction had 0 bases not matched to a gene; V was cut back by 0 bases and J by 3 bases. This CDR3 is 13 amino acids long.

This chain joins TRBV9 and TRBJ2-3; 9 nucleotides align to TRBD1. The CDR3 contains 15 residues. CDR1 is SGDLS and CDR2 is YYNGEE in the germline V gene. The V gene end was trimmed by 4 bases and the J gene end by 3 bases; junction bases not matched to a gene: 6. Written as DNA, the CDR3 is TGTGCCAGCAGCTCACCGGGACAGGGTACAGATACGCAGTATTTT. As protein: CASSSPGQGTDTQYF.

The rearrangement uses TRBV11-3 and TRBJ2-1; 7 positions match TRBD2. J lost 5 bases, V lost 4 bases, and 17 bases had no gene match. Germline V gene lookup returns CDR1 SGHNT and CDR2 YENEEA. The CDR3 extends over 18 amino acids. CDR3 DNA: TGTGCCAGCAGCTCACCTCACCGACAGCGGGGTTGGGACAATGAGCAGTTCTTC. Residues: CASSSPHRQRGWDNEQFF.

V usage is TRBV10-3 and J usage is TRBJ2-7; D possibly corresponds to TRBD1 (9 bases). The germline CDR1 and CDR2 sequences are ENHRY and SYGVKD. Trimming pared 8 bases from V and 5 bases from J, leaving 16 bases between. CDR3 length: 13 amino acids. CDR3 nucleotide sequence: TGTGCCATCGTAGCGGGACAGGGCCACGAGCAGTACTTC. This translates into CAIVAGQGHEQYF.

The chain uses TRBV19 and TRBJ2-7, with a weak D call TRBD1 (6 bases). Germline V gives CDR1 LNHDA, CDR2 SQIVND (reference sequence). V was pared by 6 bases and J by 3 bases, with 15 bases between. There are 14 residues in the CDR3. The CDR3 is CASSRDTRYYEQYF. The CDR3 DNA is TGTGCCAGTAGCCGGGACACCCGATACTACGAGCAGTACTTC.

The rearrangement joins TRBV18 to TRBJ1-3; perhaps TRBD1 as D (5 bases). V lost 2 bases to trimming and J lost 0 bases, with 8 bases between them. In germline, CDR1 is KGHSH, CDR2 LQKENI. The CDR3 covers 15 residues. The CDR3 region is CASSPRGSSGNTIYF. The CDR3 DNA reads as TGTGCCAGCTCACCAAGGGGCAGCTCTGGAAACACCATATATTTT. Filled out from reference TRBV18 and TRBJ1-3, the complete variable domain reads NAGVMQNPRHLVRRRGQEARLRCSPMKGHSHVYWYRQLPEEGLKFMVYLQKENIIDESGMPKERFSAEFPKEGPSILRIQQVVRGDSAAYFCASSPRGSSGNTIYFGEGSWLTVV.

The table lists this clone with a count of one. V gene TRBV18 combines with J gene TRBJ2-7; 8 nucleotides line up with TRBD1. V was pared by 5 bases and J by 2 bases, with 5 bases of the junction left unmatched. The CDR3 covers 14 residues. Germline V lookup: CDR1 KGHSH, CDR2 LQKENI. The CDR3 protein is CASSERTGPYEQYF. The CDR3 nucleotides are TGTGCCAGCTCAGAGAGGACAGGGCCCTACGAGCAGTACTTC.

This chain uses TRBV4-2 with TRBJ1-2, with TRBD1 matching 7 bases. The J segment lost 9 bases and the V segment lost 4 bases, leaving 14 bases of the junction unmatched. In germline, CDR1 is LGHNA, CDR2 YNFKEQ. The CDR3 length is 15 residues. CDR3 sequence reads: CASSPQGRGGESYTF. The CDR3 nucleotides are TGTGCCAGCAGCCCCCAGGGGCGAGGGGGCGAGAGCTACACCTTC.

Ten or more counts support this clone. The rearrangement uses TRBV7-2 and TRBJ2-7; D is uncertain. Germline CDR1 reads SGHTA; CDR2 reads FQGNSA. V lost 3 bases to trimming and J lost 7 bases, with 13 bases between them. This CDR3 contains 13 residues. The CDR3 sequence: CASSFTSVGEQYF. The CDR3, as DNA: TGTGCCAGCAGCTTTACTTCGGTCGGGGAGCAGTACTTC. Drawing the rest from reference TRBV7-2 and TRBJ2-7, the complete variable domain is GAGVSQSPSNKVTEKGKDVELRCDPISGHTALYWYRQSLGQGLEFLIYFQGNSAPDKSGLPSDRFSAERTGGSVSTLTIQRTQQEDSAVYLCASSFTSVGEQYFGPGTRLTVT.

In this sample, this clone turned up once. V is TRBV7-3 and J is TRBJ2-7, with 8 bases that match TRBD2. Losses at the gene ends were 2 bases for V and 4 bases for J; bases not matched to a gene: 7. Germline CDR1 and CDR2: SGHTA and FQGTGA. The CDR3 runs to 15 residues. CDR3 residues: CASSLAGGSRYEQYF. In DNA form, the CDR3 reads TGTGCCAGCAGCTTAGCGGGGGGTTCCCGTTACGAGCAGTACTTC. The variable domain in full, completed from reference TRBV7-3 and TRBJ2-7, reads GAGVSQTPSNKVTEKGKYVELRCDPISGHTALYWYRQSLGQGPEFLIYFQGTGAADDSGLPNDRFFAVRPEGSVSTLKIQRTERGDSAVYLCASSLAGGSRYEQYFGPGTRLTVT.

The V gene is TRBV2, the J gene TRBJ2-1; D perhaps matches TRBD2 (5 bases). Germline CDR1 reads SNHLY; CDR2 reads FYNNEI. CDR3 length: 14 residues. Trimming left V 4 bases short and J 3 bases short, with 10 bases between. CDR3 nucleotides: TGTGCCAGCAGTGGAACTAGATTCTACAATGAGCAGTTCTTC. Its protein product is CASSGTRFYNEQFF. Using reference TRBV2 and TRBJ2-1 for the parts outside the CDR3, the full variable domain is EPEVTQTPSHQVTQMGQEVILRCVPISNHLYFYWYRQILGQKVEFLVSFYNNEISEKSEIFDDQFSVERPDGSNFTLKIRSTKLEDSAMYFCASSGTRFYNEQFFGPGTRLTVL.

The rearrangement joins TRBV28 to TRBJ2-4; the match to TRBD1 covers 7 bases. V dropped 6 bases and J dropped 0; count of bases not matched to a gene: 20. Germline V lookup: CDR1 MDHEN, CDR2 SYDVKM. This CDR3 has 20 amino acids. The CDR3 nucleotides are TGTGCCAGCAGCTGGGATGGGAATCTCGGGACAGCTCTAGCCAAAAACATTCAGTACTTC. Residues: CASSWDGNLGTALAKNIQYF.

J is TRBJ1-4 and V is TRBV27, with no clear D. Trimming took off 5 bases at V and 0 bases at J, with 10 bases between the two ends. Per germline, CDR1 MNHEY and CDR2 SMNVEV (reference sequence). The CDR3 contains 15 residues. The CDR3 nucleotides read TGTGCCAGCAGTCGAAACTCACCAACTAATGAAAAACTGTTTTTT. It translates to CASSRNSPTNEKLFF. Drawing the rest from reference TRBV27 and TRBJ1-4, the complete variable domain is EAQVTQNPRYLITVTGKKLTVTCSQNMNHEYMSWYRQDPGLGLRQIYYSMNVEVTDKGDVPEGYKVSRKEKRNFPLILESPSPNQTSLYFCASSRNSPTNEKLFFGSGTQLSVL.

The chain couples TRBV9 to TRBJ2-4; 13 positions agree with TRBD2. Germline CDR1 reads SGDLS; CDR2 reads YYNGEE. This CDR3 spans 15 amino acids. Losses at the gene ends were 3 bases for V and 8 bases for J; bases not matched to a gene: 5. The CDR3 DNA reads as TGTGCCAGCAGCGAGGGACTAGCGGGAATTGACATTCAGTACTTC. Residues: CASSEGLAGIDIQYF.

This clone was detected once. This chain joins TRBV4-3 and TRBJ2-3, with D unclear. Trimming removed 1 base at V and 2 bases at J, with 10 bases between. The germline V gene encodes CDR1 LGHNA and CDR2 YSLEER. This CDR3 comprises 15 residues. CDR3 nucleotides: TGCGCCAGCAGCCAAGGGGCGATATCCACAGATACGCAGTATTTT. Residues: CASSQGAISTDTQYF.

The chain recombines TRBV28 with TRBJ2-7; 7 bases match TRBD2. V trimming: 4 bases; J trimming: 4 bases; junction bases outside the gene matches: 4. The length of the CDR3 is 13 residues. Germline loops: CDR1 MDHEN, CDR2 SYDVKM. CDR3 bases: TGTGCCAGCAGTTCCGCTAGCGGTTACGAGCAGTACTTC. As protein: CASSSASGYEQYF. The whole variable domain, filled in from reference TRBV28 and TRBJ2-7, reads DVKVTQSSRYLVKRTGEKVFLECVQDMDHENMFWYRQDPGLGLRLIYFSYDVKMKEKGDIPEGYSVSREKKERFSLILESASTNQTSMYLCASSSASGYEQYFGPGTRLTVT.

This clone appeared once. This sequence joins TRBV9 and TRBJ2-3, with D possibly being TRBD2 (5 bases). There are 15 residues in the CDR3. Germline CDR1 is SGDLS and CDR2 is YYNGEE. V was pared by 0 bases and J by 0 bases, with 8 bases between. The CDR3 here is CASSVDGLSTDTQYF. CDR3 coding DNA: TGTGCCAGCAGCGTAGACGGACTTAGCACAGATACGCAGTATTTT. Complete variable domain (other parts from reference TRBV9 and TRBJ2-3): DSGVTQTPKHLITATGQRVTLRCSPRSGDLSVYWYQQSLDQGLQFLIQYYNGEERAKGNILERFSAQQFPDLHSELNLSSLELGDSALYFCASSVDGLSTDTQYFGPGTRLTVL.